One T cell receptor (beta chain) is described in this entry. Antigen unknown. The sample belongs to a study of T cells after yellow fever vaccination. Study-wide points: The CD4 compartment and the CD8 compartment contained a small share of clonotypes in common.

This CDR3 comprises 16 residues. CDR1 SGHTA and CDR2 FQGNSA come from the germline V gene. The trim removed 2 bases at V and 7 bases at J, leaving 7 bases unmatched. MiXCR, applied by TCRdb to the 5' RACE reads, yields one record per CDR3 protein. The table shows some 220,000 distinct CDR3 sequences, with about 3% occurring only once. This TCR derives from a man younger than 30 who received the YFV17D yellow fever vaccine. The rearrangement joins TRBV7-2 to TRBJ1-5; 11 nucleotides match TRBD1. Sequences were derived from CD4+ T cells sorted from PBMCs, sampled 10 days after the yellow fever booster vaccination. CDR3 residues: CASSLSGQGVGQPQHF. CDR3 DNA sequence: TGTGCCAGCAGCTTATCGGGACAGGGGGTAGGGCAGCCCCAGCATTTT.